The T cell receptor beta chain under discussion was sequenced for a study of T-cell reconstitution after alpha-beta-depleted transplantation in children (dated by TCRdb to about 2016). The study in broad terms: Using TCR repertoire profiling, the study quantitatively followed how T-cell immune reconstitution unfolded in children after TCRalphabeta/CD19-depleted allogeneic hematopoietic cell transplantation.

The library was produced with PCR. Sequencer: Illumina HiSeq 2500. Molecular barcoding was employed in the preparation of TCR libraries, with unique molecular identifiers being used to normalize TCRbeta repertoire quantification. TCRdb handled the public reads itself, with Q25 trimming in fastp and clone calling in MiXCR, and kept productive beta chains. Rows are unified per CDR3 protein, each entry keeping the most common DNA and genes. Counted in this sample were fewer than 550,000 distinct CDR3 sequences; roughly a tenth of them appeared once. The top ten clonotypes cover 4.5% to 6.5% of the sample. Details on this clonotype: The clone's antigen remains unknown. The input lacks base qualities; no much larger clone sits a single base away.

V loses 5 bases at its end and J loses 4 bases; junction bases beyond the gene matches: 4. CDR1 and CDR2 (DFQATT, SNEGSKA) derive from the germline V gene (reference sequence). The CDR3 holds 13 amino acids from the cysteine to the phenylalanine. The read is trimmed to its CDR3 DNA, 39 bases read in frame from base 1. The sequencing here drew on PBMCs from the stem cell graft donor, taken from the stem cell graft. In this chain, TRBV20-1 is recombined with TRBJ1-5; TRBD1 fits 8 bases in the junction. The sequence was obtained from a human donor who donated a stem cell graft to a child with acute myeloid leukemia. The sequenced DNA is TGCAGTGCTGGACAGGGTCCGAATCAGCCCCAGCATTTT. It translates to CSAGQGPNQPQHF.